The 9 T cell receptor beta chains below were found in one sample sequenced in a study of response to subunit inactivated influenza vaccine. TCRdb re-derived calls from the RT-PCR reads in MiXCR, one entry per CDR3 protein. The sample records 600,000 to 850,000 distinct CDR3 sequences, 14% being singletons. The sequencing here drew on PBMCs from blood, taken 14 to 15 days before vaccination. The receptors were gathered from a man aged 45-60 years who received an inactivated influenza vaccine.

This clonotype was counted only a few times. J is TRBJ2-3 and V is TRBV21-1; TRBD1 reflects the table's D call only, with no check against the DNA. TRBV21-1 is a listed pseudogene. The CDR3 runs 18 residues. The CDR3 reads CASSKWPPDRAITDTQYF. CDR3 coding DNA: TGTGCCAGCAGCAAATGGCCGCCCGACAGGGCCATCACAGATACGCAGTATTTT.

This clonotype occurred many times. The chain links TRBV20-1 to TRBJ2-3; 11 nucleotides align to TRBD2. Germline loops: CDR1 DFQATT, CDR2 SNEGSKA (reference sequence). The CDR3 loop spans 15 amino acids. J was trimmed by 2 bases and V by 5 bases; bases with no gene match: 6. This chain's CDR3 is CSAPGTSGYTDTQYF. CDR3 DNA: TGCAGTGCTCCCGGGACTAGCGGCTACACAGATACGCAGTATTTT.

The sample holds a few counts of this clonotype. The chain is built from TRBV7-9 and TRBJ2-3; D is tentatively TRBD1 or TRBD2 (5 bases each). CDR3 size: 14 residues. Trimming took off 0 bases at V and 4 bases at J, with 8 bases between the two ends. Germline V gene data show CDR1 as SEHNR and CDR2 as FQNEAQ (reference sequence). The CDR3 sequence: CASSLALGADTQYF. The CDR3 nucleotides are TGTGCCAGCAGCTTAGCGCTGGGGGCAGATACGCAGTATTTT.

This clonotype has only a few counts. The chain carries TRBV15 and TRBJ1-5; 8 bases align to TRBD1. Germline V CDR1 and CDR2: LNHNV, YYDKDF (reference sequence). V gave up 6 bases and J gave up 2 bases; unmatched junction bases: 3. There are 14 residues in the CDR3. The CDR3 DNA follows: TGTGCCACCAGTATGACAGGGGGCAATCAGCCCCAGCATTTT. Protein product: CATSMTGGNQPQHF. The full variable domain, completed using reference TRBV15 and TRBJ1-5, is DAMVIQNPRYQVTQFGKPVTLSCSQTLNHNVMYWYQQKSSQAPKLLFHYYDKDFNNEADTPDNFQSRRPNTSFCFLDIRSPGLGDTAMYLCATSMTGGNQPQHFGDGTRLSIL.

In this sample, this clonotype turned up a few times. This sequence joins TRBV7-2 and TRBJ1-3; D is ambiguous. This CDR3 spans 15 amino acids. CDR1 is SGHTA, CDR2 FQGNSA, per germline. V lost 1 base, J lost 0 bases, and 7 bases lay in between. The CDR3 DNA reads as TGTGCCAGCAGCTTAGACATAACCTCTGGAAACACCATATATTTT. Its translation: CASSLDITSGNTIYF.

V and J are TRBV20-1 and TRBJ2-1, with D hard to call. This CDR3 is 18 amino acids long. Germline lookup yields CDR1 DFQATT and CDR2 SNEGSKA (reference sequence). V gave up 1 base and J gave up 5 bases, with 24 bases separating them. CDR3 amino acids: CSARGPPVLQSIDNEQFF. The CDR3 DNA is TGCAGTGCTAGAGGACCCCCCGTACTCCAATCAATCGACAATGAGCAGTTCTTC.

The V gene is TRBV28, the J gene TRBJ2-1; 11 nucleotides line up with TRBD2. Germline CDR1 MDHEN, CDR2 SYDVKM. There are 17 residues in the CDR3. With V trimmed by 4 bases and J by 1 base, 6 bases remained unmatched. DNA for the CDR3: TGTGCCAGCAGTTCCCTTAGCGGGGGGGCATCCTACAATGAGCAGTTCTTC. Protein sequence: CASSSLSGGASYNEQFF. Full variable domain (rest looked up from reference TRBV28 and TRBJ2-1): DVKVTQSSRYLVKRTGEKVFLECVQDMDHENMFWYRQDPGLGLRLIYFSYDVKMKEKGDIPEGYSVSREKKERFSLILESASTNQTSMYLCASSSLSGGASYNEQFFGPGTRLTVL.

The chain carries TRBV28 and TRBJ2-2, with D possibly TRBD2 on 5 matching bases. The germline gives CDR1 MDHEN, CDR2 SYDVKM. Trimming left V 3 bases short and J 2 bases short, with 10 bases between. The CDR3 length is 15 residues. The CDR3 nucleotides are TGTGCCAGCAGTTTTCGGACTTTAAACACCGGGGAGCTGTTTTTT. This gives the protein CASSFRTLNTGELFF. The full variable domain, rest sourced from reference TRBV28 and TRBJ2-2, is DVKVTQSSRYLVKRTGEKVFLECVQDMDHENMFWYRQDPGLGLRLIYFSYDVKMKEKGDIPEGYSVSREKKERFSLILESASTNQTSMYLCASSFRTLNTGELFFGEGSRLTVL.

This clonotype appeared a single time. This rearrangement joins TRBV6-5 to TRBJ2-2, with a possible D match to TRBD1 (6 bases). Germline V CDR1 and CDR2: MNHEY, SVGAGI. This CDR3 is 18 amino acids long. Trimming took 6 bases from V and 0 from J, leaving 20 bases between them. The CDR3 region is CASRYPPPGTPNTGELFF. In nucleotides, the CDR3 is TGTGCCAGCAGGTACCCTCCCCCCGGGACACCGAACACCGGGGAGCTGTTTTTT.